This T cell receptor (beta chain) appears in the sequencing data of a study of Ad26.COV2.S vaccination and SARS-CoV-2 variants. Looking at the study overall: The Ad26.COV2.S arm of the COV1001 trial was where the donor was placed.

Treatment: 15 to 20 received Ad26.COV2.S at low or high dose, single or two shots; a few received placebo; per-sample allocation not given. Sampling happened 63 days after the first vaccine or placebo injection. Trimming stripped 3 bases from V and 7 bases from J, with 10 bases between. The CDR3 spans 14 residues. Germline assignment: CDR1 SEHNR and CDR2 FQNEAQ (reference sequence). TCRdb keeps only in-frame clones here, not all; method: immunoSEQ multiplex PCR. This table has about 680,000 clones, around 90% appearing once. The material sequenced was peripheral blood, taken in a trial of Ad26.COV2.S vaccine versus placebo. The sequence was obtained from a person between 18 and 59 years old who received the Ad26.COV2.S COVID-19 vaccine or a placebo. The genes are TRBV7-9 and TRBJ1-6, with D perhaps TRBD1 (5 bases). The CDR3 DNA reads TGTGCCAGCAGCTTTAGGCAGGGAAATTCACCCCTCCACTTT. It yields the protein CASSFRQGNSPLHF.